This entry lists 7 T cell receptor beta chains sequenced from one sample in a study of CD8+ T cells in alopecia areata. Described treatment: oral pan-JAK inhibitor, 5-10 mg twice daily. TCR sequencing used cDNA made by reverse transcription of extracted RNA. Repertoires were generated with immunoSEQ multiplex PCR, while TCRdb's copy carries only in-frame clones and drops some. The data contain 150,000 to 200,000 clones, more than 55% of them singletons. The sample in question was CD4+ T cells sorted from blood, obtained around week 50, from a patient treated with tofacitinib. These receptors all come from a human donor with alopecia areata.

The rearrangement joins TRBV23-1 to TRBJ1-5, with TRBD1 identical over 9 bases. TRBV23-1 is reported as an ORF; its role is uncertain. This CDR3 has 19 residues. Germline trimming cut 0 bases from V and 2 bases from J; bases unmatched to any gene: 11. DNA of the CDR3: TGCGCCAGCAGTCAATCATCGGGGGGACAGGGAAAGGGCAATCAGCCCCAGCATTTT. Translated: CASSQSSGGQGKGNQPQHF.

Within the sample, this clone is medium-sized. The J gene is TRBJ2-1, the V gene TRBV29-1; 8 nucleotides line up with TRBD2. V shed 7 bases, J shed 0 bases, and the junction held 5 bases outside the gene matches. The CDR3 runs 14 residues. CDR1 and CDR2 (germline): SQVTM, ANQGSEA. The CDR3 is CSGVSGDSYNEQFF. Here the CDR3 DNA reads TGCAGCGGTGTTAGCGGGGACTCCTACAATGAGCAGTTCTTC.

This clone came up a few times. CDR3 nucleotide sequence: TGTGCCATCAGTGACGGTGGAGGTGGCTACACCTTC. It encodes CAISDGGGGYTF. This chain links TRBV10-3 with TRBJ1-2; D uncertain. V lost 3 bases, J lost 7 bases, and 9 bases lay in between. The CDR3 totals 12 residues. The V gene's germline CDR1 is ENHRY and CDR2 SYGVKD.

The chain couples TRBV30 to TRBJ1-1; no firm D call. From germline, CDR1 is GTSNPN and CDR2 SVGIG (reference sequence). Trimming removed 6 bases at V and 0 bases at J, with 14 bases between. The CDR3 runs to 14 residues. DNA of the CDR3: TGTGCCTGTTCCTGGGAGAGGGTGAACACTGAAGCTTTCTTT. Its protein product is CACSWERVNTEAFF.

The chain carries TRBV19 and TRBJ1-1; no definite D call. This CDR3 contains 18 residues. V was trimmed by 5 bases and J by 1 base, leaving 23 bases between them. Germline-derived CDR1 and CDR2 are LNHDA and SQIVND (reference sequence). CDR3 nucleotide sequence: TGTGCCAGTAGTCCCCATGAGGTTTTTGAGGTGGCGAACACTGAAGCTTTCTTT. Translating gives CASSPHEVFEVANTEAFF.

The rearrangement links TRBV7-3 to TRBJ2-1; the D is unclear. This CDR3 is 15 amino acids long. Germline CDR1 SGHTA, CDR2 FQGTGA. V dropped 1 base and J dropped 4 bases, with 11 bases sitting between them. The CDR3 coding sequence is TGTGCCAGCAGCTTAAAAGCTCCGGGTTACAATGAGCAGTTCTTC. As protein: CASSLKAPGYNEQFF.

V is TRBV11-2 and J is TRBJ1-2; D is undetermined. Deletions cut 4 bases from V and 4 bases from J, with 7 bases between. CDR1 and CDR2 from the germline V gene are SGHAT and FQNNGV. CDR3 size: 12 residues. This CDR3 reads CASSSDGYGYTF. The DNA of the CDR3 is TGTGCCAGCAGCTCAGACGGCTATGGCTACACCTTC.